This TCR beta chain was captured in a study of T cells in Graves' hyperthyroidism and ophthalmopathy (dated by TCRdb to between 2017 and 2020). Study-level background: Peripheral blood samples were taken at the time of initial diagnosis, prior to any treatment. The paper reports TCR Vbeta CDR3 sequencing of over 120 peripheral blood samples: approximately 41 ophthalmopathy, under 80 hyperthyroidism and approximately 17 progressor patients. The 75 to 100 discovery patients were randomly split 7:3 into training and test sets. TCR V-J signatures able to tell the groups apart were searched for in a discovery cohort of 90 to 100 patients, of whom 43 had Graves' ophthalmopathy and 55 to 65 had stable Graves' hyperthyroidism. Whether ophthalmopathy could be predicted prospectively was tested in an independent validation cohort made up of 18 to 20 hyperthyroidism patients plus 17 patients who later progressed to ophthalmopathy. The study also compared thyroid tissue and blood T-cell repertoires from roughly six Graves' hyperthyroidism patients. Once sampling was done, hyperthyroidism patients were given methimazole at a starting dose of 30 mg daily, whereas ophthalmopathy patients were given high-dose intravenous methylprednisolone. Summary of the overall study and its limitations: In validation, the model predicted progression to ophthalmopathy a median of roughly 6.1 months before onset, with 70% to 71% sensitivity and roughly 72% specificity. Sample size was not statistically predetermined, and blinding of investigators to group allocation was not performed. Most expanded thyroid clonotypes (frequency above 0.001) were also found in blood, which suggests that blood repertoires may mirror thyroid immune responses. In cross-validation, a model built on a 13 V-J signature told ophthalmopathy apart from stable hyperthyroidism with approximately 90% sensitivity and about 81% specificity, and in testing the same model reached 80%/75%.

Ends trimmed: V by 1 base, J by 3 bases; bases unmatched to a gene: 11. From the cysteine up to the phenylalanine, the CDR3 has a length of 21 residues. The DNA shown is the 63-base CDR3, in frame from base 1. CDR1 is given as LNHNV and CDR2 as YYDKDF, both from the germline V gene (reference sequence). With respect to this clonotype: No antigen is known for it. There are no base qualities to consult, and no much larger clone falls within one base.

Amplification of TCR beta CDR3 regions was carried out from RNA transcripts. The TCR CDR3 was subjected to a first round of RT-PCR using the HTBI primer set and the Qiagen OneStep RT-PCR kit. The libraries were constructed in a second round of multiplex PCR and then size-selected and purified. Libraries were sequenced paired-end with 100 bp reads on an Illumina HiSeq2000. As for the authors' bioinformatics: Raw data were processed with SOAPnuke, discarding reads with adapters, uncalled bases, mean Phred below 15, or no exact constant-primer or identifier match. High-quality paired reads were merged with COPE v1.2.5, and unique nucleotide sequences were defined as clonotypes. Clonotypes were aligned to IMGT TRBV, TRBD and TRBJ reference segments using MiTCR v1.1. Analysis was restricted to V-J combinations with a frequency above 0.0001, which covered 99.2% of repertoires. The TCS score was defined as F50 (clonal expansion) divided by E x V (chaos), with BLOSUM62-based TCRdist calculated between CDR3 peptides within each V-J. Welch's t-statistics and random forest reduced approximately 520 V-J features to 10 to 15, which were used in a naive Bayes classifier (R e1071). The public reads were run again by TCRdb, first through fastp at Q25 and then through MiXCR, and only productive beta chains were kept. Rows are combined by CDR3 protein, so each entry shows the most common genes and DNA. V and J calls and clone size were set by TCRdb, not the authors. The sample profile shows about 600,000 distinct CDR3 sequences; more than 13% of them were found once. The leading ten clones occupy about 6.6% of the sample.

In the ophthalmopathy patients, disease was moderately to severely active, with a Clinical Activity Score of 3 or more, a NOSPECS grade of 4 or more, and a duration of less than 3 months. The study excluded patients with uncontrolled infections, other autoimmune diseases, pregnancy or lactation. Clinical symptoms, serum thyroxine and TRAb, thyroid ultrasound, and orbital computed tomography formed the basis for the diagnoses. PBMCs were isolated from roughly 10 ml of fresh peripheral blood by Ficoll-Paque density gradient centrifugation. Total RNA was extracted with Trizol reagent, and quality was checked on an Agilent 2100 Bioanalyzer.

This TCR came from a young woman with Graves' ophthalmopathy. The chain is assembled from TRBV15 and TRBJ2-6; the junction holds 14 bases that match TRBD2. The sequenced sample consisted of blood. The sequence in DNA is TGTGCCACCAGCAGAGGTATGCTGGGACTAGCGGGAGATCGTGGGGCCAACGTCCTGACTTTC. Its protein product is CATSRGMLGLAGDRGANVLTF.